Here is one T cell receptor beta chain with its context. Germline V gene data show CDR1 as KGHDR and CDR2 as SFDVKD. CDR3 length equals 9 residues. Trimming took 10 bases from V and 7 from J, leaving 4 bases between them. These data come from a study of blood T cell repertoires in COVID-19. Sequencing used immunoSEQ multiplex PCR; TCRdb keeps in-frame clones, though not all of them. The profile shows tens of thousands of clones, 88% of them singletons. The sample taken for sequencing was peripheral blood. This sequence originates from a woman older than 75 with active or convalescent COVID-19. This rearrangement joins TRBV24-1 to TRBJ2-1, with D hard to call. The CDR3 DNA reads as TGTGCCACTGTAAATGAGCAGTTCTTC. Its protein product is CATVNEQFF.